One sample yielded the 14 T cell receptor beta chains listed below, sequenced in a study of cytomegalovirus exposure and HLA in healthy donors. The PCR made use of 60 Vbeta and 13 Jbeta primers. Repertoires were generated with immunoSEQ multiplex PCR, while TCRdb's copy carries only in-frame clones and drops some. This sample's clone table lists 56,000 or so clones. The sequenced sample was PBMCs. These receptors all come from a female donor in good health and CMV-seronegative.

Turning to this clone: Sequence at one end of the junction differs from germline and may be a read error. The genes are TRBV30 and TRBJ2-3; 10 nucleotides align to TRBD2. Germline V CDR1 and CDR2: GTSNPN, SVGIG (reference sequence). The CDR3 runs to 15 residues. CDR3 DNA sequence: TGTGCCGGGAGTGCCCTAGCGGGAGTGAGCGATACGCAGTATTTT. Amino acids: CAGSALAGVSDTQYF. Supplemented by reference TRBV30 and TRBJ2-3, the full variable domain reads SQTIHQWPATLVQPVGSPLSLECTVEGTSNPNLYWYRQAAGRGLQLLFYSVGIGQISSEVPQNLSASRPQDRQFILSSKKLLLSDSGFYLCAGSALAGVSDTQYFGPGTRLTVL.

This rearrangement joins TRBV6-6 to TRBJ1-5, with TRBD1 as a possible D gene (6 bases). V dropped 2 bases and J dropped 3 bases, with 8 bases sitting between them. Germline V CDR1 and CDR2: MNHNY, SVGAGI (reference sequence). CDR3 length: 14 amino acids. The CDR3 loop reads CASSYGQTNQPQHF. The CDR3, as DNA: TGTGCCAGCAGTTACGGACAGACCAATCAGCCCCAGCATTTT.

In nucleotides, the CDR3 is TGTGCCAGCAGCTTGGGAGGGAACTACGAGCAGTACTTC. Its translation: CASSLGGNYEQYF. The chain carries TRBV7-2 and TRBJ2-7; 7 bases are a match to TRBD2. The ends lost 3 bases at V and 3 bases at J; junction bases unmatched: 2. Per the germline V gene, CDR1 is SGHTA and CDR2 is FQGNSA. The CDR3 length is 13 residues.

V gene TRBV5-1 combines with J gene TRBJ2-7; the D is unclear. CDR3 length: 14 amino acids. V was shortened by 5 bases and J by 0 bases, with 12 bases between the two germline ends. Germline V CDR1 and CDR2: SGHRS, YFSETQ. CDR3 sequence reads: CASRYSLSSYEQYF. The CDR3 nucleotides are TGCGCCAGCAGATACTCCCTGAGCTCCTACGAGCAGTACTTC. Looking up the rest from reference TRBV5-1 and TRBJ2-7 gives the full variable domain: KAGVTQTPRYLIKTRGQQVTLSCSPISGHRSVSWYQQTPGQGLQFLFEYFSETQRNKGNFPGRFSGRQFSNSRSEMNVSTLELGDSALYLCASRYSLSSYEQYFGPGTRLTVT.

The chain is built from TRBV6-5 and TRBJ2-1, with 9 bases fitting TRBD1. The CDR3 sequence is 15 residues long. J gave up 5 bases and V 3 bases, and 5 bases lay outside the gene matches. Germline V gene lookup returns CDR1 MNHEY and CDR2 SVGAGI. CDR3 loop: CASSYWWTGDNEQFF. In DNA form, the CDR3 reads TGTGCCAGCAGTTATTGGTGGACAGGGGACAATGAGCAGTTCTTC.

The CDR3 loop reads CASSPVGAAKAFF. The CDR3 DNA is TGTGCCAGCTCACCAGTTGGGGCCGCGAAAGCTTTCTTT. This chain joins TRBV18 and TRBJ1-1, with D tentatively TRBD1 (5 bases). The V gene's germline CDR1 is KGHSH and CDR2 LQKENI. There are 13 residues in the CDR3. The V end lost 2 bases, the J end lost 9 bases, and 13 bases lay between the germline ends.

The V call is TRBV7-3, the J call TRBJ1-1, with 9 bases matching TRBD1. The trim removed 4 bases at V and 8 bases at J, leaving 2 bases unmatched. From germline, CDR1 is SGHTA and CDR2 FQGTGA. This CDR3 is 12 amino acids long. CDR3 in DNA: TGTGCCAGCAGCTATGGGACAGGGGAAGCTTTCTTT. Translating it yields CASSYGTGEAFF.

V usage is TRBV29-1 and J usage is TRBJ2-3; TRBD2 might be the D (6 bases). There are 13 residues in the CDR3. Trimming took 7 bases from V and 1 from J, leaving 12 bases between them. CDR1 is SQVTM and CDR2 is ANQGSEA in the germline V gene. This CDR3 reads CSAPPGGTDTQYF. CDR3 DNA sequence: TGCAGCGCTCCCCCGGGGGGCACAGATACGCAGTATTTT.

V and J are TRBV4-3 and TRBJ2-7; D not certain. Trimming removed 1 base from V and 6 bases from J, with 22 bases in between. The CDR3 covers 17 residues. Germline V gene data show CDR1 as LGHNA and CDR2 as YSLEER. The CDR3 spells CASSQGRPFAILSEQYF. CDR3 nucleotide sequence: TGCGCCAGCAGCCAAGGCCGCCCGTTTGCGATACTTTCCGAGCAGTACTTC.

This chain joins TRBV19 and TRBJ2-6; TRBD1 aligns across 8 bases. V shed 7 bases and J 3 bases; nucleotides not matched to a gene: 11. Germline CDR1 LNHDA, CDR2 SQIVND (reference sequence). There are 17 residues in the CDR3. The CDR3 region has the DNA TGTGCCAGTAAGACAGGGGACATAAGGGTTGGGGCCAACGTCCTGACTTTC. Its protein is CASKTGDIRVGANVLTF.

The genes are TRBV5-1 and TRBJ2-3; 8 bases match TRBD2. There are 15 residues in the CDR3. J was trimmed by 0 bases and V by 2 bases; bases with no gene match: 2. Looked up from germline, CDR1 is SGHRS and CDR2 is YFSETQ. CDR3 coding DNA: TGCGCCAGCAGCTTAAGCGGGGGTAGCACAGATACGCAGTATTTT. It specifies CASSLSGGSTDTQYF.

The chain links TRBV11-2 to TRBJ2-1, with D hard to call. Germline V gives CDR1 SGHAT, CDR2 FQNNGV. Trimming pared 6 bases from V and 0 bases from J, leaving 9 bases between. This CDR3 comprises 14 residues. The CDR3 spells CASSQHTSYNEQFF. The CDR3 DNA is TGTGCCAGCAGTCAACACACCTCCTACAATGAGCAGTTCTTC.

The J gene is TRBJ2-7, the V gene TRBV11-2; D might be TRBD1 (6 bases). The germline V gene encodes CDR1 SGHAT and CDR2 FQNNGV. With 0 bases removed from V and 3 bases from J, the gap between germline ends came to 6 bases. There are 13 residues in the CDR3. The CDR3 DNA sequence: TGTGCCAGCAGCTTAGAAGGGGGCTACGAGCAGTACTTC. It is translated as CASSLEGGYEQYF.

The chain links TRBV5-6 to TRBJ2-7; 9 nucleotides agree with TRBD1. Germline CDR1 is SGHDT and CDR2 is YYEEEE. This CDR3 is 15 amino acids long. V lost 3 bases, J lost 6 bases, and 10 bases stayed unmatched. The CDR3 DNA is TGTGCCAGCAGCTCCCCTGGGACAGGGAGCCGCGAGCAGTACTTC. Residues: CASSSPGTGSREQYF.